This T cell receptor (beta chain) was sequenced in a study of blood T cell repertoires in COVID-19. This CDR3 comprises 15 residues. CDR1 LGHDT and CDR2 YNNKEL come from the germline V gene (reference sequence). The V segment lost 6 bases and the J segment 2 bases; nucleotides outside the gene matches: 4. Libraries were prepared by immunoSEQ multiplex PCR; TCRdb keeps only in-frame clonotypes and omits some of them. The repertoire consists of about 51,000 clones, with around 93% occurring once and the leading ten covering 2.5% to 3.5%. The sequence came from a man aged 50-59 years with acute or convalescent COVID-19. Sequencing used peripheral blood. This sequence joins TRBV3-1 (or the pseudogene TRBV3-2) and TRBJ2-2; 9 positions agree with TRBD2. The chain's CDR3 is CASRKRGENTGELFF. In DNA, the CDR3 is TGTGCCAGCAGAAAGCGGGGGGAAAACACCGGGGAGCTGTTTTTT.